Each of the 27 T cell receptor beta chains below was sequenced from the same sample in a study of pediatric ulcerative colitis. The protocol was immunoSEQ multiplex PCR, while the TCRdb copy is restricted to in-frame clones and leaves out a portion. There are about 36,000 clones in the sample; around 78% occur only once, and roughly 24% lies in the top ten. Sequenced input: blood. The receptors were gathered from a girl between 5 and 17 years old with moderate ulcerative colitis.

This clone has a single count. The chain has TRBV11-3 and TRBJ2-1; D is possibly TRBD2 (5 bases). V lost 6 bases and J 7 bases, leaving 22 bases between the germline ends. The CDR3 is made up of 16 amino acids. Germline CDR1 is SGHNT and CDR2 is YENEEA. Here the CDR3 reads CASSPRGVGRANEQFF. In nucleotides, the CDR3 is TGTGCCAGCAGTCCCCGGGGAGTAGGACGGGCTAATGAGCAGTTCTTC.

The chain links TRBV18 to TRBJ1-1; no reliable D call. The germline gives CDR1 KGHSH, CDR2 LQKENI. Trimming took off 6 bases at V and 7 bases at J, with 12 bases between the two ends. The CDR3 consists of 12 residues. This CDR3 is CASSPSRSEAFF. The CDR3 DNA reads TGTGCCAGCTCCCCATCGAGGAGTGAAGCTTTCTTT.

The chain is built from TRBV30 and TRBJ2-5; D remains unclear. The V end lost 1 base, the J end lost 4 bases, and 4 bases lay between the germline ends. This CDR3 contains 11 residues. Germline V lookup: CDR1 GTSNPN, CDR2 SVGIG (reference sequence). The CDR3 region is CAWSEVETQYF. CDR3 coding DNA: TGTGCCTGGAGTGAGGTAGAGACCCAGTACTTC.

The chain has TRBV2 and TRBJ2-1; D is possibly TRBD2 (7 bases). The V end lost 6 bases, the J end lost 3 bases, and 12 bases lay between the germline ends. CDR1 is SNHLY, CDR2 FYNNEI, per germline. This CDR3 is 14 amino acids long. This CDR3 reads CASRAGHGYNEQFF. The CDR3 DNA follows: TGTGCCAGCAGAGCGGGACACGGCTACAATGAGCAGTTCTTC.

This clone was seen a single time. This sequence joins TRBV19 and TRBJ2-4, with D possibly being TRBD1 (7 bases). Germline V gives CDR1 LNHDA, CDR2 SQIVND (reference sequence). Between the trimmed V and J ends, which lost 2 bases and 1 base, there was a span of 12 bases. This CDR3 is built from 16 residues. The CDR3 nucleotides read TGTGCCAGTAGTATACTACAGGGGAGGGCCAAAAACATTCAGTACTTC. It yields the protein CASSILQGRAKNIQYF.

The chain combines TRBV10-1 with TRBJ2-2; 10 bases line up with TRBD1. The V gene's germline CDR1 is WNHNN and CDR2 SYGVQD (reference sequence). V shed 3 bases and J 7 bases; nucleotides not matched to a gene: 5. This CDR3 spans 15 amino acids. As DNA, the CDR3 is TGCGCCAGCAGTGACCTGGGACAGGGGAACGGGGAGCTGTTTTTT. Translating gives CASSDLGQGNGELFF.

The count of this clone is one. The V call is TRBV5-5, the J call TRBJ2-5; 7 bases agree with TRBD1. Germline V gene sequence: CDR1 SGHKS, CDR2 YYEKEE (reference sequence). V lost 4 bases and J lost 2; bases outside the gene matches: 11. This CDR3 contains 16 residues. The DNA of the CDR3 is TGTGCCAGCAGCCCTCGACAGGGAACTCAACAAGAGACCCAGTACTTC. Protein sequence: CASSPRQGTQQETQYF.

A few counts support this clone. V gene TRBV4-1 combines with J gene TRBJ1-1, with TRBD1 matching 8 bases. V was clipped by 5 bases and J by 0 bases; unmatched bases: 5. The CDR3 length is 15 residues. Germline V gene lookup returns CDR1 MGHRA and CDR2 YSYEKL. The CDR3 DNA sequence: TGCGCCAGCAGCTTCCAGGACAGGGTGAACACTGAAGCTTTCTTT. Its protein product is CASSFQDRVNTEAFF.

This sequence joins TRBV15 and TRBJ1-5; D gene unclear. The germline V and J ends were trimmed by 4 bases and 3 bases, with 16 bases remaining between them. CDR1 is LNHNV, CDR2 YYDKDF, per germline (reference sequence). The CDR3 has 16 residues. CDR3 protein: CATSKPRTAYNQPQHF. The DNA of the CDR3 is TGTGCCACCAGCAAACCCAGGACCGCCTACAATCAGCCCCAGCATTTT. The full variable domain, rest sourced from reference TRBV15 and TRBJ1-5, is DAMVIQNPRYQVTQFGKPVTLSCSQTLNHNVMYWYQQKSSQAPKLLFHYYDKDFNNEADTPDNFQSRRPNTSFCFLDIRSPGLGDTAMYLCATSKPRTAYNQPQHFGDGTRLSIL.

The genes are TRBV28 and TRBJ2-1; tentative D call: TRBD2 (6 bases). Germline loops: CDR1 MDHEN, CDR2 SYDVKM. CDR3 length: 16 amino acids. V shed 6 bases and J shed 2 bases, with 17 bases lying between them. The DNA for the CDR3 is TGTGCCAGCAGCCCCGTGGCGGGGATCACCTACAATGAGCAGTTCTTC. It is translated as CASSPVAGITYNEQFF. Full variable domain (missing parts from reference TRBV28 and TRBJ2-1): DVKVTQSSRYLVKRTGEKVFLECVQDMDHENMFWYRQDPGLGLRLIYFSYDVKMKEKGDIPEGYSVSREKKERFSLILESASTNQTSMYLCASSPVAGITYNEQFFGPGTRLTVL.

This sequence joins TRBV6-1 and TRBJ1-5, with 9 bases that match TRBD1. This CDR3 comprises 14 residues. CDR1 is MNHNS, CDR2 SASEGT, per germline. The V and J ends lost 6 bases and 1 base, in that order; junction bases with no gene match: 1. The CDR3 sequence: CASRGTGSNQPQHF. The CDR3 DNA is TGTGCCAGCAGAGGGACAGGGAGCAATCAGCCCCAGCATTTT.

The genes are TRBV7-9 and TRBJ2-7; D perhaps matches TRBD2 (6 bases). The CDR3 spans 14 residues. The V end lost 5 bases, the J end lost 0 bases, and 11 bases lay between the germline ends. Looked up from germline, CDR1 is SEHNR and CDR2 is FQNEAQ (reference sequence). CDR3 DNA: TGTGCCAGCAGCCCCGGGGGAAGCTCCTACGAGCAGTACTTC. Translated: CASSPGGSSYEQYF.

Here the CDR3 reads CASRVTGTTNYGYTF. Here the CDR3 DNA reads TGTGCCAGCAGGGTGACAGGGACAACCAACTATGGCTACACCTTC. This sequence joins TRBV6-1 and TRBJ1-2; TRBD1 agrees at 7 bases. With 6 bases clipped from V and 2 bases from J, the junction kept 9 bases outside the gene matches. This CDR3 has 15 residues. From germline, CDR1 is MNHNS and CDR2 SASEGT.

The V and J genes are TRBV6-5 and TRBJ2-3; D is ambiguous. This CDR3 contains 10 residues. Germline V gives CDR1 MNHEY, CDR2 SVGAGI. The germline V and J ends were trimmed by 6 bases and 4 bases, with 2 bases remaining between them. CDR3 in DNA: TGTGCCAGCAGATCAGATACGCAGTATTTT. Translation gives CASRSDTQYF.

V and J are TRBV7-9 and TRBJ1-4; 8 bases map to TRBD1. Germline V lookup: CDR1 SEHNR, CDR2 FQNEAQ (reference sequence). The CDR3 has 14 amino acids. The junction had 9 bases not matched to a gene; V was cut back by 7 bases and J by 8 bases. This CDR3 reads CASTRGLLAEKLFF. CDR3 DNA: TGTGCCAGCACCAGGGGGCTCCTAGCCGAAAAACTGTTTTTT.

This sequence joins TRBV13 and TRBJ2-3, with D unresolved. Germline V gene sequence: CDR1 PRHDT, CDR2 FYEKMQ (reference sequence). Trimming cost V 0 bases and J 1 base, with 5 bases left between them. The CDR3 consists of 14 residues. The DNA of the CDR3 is TGTGCCAGCAGCTTAGGTGGTCGCACAGATACGCAGTATTTT. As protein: CASSLGGRTDTQYF.

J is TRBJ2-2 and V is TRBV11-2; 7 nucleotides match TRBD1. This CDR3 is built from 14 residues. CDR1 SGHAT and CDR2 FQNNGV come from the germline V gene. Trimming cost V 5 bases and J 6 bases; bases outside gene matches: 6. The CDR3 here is CASSINRGPGELFF. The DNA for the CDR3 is TGTGCCAGCAGCATCAACAGGGGCCCCGGGGAGCTGTTTTTT.

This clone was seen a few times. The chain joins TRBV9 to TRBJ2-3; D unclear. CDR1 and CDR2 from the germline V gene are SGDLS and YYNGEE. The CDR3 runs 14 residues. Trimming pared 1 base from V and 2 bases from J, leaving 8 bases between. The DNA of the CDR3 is TGTGCCAGCAGCGTATCCGGAAACACAGATACGCAGTATTTT. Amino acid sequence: CASSVSGNTDTQYF.

CDR3: CASSLDLQAQETQYF. CDR3 nucleotide sequence: TGTGCCAGCAGCTTAGACTTACAGGCCCAAGAGACCCAGTACTTC. This sequence joins TRBV5-6 and TRBJ2-5; tentative D call: TRBD1 (5 bases). CDR1 is SGHDT and CDR2 is YYEEEE in the germline V gene. CDR3 length: 15 amino acids. The V end lost 2 bases, the J end lost 1 base, and 12 bases lay between the germline ends.

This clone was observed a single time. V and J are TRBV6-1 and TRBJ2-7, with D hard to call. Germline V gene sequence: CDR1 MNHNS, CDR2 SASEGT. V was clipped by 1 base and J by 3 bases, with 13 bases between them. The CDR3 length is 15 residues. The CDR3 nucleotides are TGTGCCAGCAGTGAAGTAGTGGGTGTTGACTACGAGCAGTACTTC. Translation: CASSEVVGVDYEQYF.

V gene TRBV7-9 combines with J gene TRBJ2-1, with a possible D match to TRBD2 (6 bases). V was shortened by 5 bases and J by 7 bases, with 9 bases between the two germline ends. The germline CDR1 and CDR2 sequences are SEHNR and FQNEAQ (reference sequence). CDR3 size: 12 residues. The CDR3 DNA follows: TGTGCCAGCAGCCCCGGGGGTAATGAGCAGTTCTTC. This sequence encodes CASSPGGNEQFF. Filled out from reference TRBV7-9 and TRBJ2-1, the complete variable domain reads DTGVSQNPRHKITKRGQNVTFRCDPISEHNRLYWYRQTLGQGPEFLTYFQNEAQLEKSRLLSDRFSAERPKGSFSTLEIQRTEQGDSAMYLCASSPGGNEQFFGPGTRLTVL.

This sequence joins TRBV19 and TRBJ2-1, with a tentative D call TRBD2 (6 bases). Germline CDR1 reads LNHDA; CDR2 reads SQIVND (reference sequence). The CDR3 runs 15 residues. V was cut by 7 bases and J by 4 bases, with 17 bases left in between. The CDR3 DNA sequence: TGTGCCAGTAAAAGAGTGTCTAGCGCTTACAATGAGCAGTTCTTC. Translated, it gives CASKRVSSAYNEQFF.

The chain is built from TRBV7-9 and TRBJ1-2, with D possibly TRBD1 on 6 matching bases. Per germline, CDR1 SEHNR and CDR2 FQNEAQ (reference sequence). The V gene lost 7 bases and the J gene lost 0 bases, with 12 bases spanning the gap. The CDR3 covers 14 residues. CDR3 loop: CASTPTGPNYGYTF. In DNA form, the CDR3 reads TGTGCCAGCACCCCGACAGGTCCTAACTATGGCTACACCTTC.

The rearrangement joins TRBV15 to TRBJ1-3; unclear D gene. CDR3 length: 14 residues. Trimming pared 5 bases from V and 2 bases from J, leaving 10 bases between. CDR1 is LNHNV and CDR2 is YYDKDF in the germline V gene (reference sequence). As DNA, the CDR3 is TGTGCCACCAGCGGGAGACGGGCTGGAAACACCATATATTTT. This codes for CATSGRRAGNTIYF.

As DNA, the CDR3 is TGCGCCAGCAACCAGGGCCTTGGGGCGACTAATGAAAAACTGTTTTTT. Its protein product is CASNQGLGATNEKLFF. V usage is TRBV5-1 and J usage is TRBJ1-4; weak D call: TRBD1 (5 bases). CDR3 length: 16 amino acids. V dropped 6 bases and J dropped 2 bases, with 17 bases sitting between them. Germline CDR1 SGHRS, CDR2 YFSETQ.

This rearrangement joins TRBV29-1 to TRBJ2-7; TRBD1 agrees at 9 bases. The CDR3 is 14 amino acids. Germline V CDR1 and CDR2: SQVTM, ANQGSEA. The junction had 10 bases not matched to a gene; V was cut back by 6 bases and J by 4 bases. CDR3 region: CSVLQGAVYYEQYF. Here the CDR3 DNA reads TGCAGCGTCTTACAGGGGGCCGTGTATTACGAGCAGTACTTC.

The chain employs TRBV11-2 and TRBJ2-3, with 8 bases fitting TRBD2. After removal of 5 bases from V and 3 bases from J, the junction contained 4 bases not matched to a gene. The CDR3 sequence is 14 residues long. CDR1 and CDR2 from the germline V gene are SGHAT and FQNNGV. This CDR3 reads CASSPGLATDTQYF. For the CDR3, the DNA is TGTGCCAGCAGCCCAGGACTAGCAACAGATACGCAGTATTTT.